This T cell receptor beta chain is from a study of blood T cell repertoires in COVID-19. Study information: Specimens from acute and convalescent COVID-19 originated in the United States, Italy and Spain.

The authors' processing: Amplification from reference gene primers served as the basis for estimated nucleated cell counts. The protocol was immunoSEQ multiplex PCR, while the TCRdb copy is restricted to in-frame clones and leaves out a portion. V and J calls plus clone size are reproduced from that table; the DNA served to infer D and trimming. Altogether approximately 250,000 clones are present, over 75% being singletons, with the ten largest covering 8.6%. V dropped 6 bases and J dropped 9; count of bases not matched to a gene: 18. The V gene's germline CDR1 is LNHDA and CDR2 SQIVND (reference sequence). The CDR3 extends over 18 amino acids.

The specimen was peripheral blood. The chain has TRBV19 and TRBJ2-3, with TRBD2 matching 13 bases. The TCR was taken from a human donor in a cohort sampled during active COVID-19. The CDR3 here is CASRKGTSGIRAEGTQYF. The CDR3 nucleotides read TGTGCCAGTAGAAAAGGGACTAGCGGGATCCGTGCAGAAGGGACGCAGTATTTT.